This TCR beta chain stems from a study of T cell responses to AZD1222 COVID-19 vaccine. In germline, CDR1 is MNHEY, CDR2 SVGAGI. CDR3 size: 13 residues. V lost 6 bases, J lost 9 bases, and 15 bases lay in between. For this clone: Its antigen is not known.

Generated by immunoSEQ multiplex PCR, the TCRdb table keeps only in-frame clones and is missing some. The data show about 120,000 clones, with 88% seen just once and 2.4% held by the top ten. General study findings and limits: Once two AZD1222 doses were given, Spike-specific TCR breadth and depth went up.

Sample: peripheral blood, taken on day 0 of AZD1222 vaccination. This chain joins TRBV6-5 and TRBJ1-5; TRBD1 is a possible D gene (5 bases). The sequence was collected from an adult in good health. This CDR3 is CASSRDGDRPQHF. The CDR3 DNA reads TGTGCCAGCAGCCGGGACGGGGACCGGCCCCAGCATTTT.